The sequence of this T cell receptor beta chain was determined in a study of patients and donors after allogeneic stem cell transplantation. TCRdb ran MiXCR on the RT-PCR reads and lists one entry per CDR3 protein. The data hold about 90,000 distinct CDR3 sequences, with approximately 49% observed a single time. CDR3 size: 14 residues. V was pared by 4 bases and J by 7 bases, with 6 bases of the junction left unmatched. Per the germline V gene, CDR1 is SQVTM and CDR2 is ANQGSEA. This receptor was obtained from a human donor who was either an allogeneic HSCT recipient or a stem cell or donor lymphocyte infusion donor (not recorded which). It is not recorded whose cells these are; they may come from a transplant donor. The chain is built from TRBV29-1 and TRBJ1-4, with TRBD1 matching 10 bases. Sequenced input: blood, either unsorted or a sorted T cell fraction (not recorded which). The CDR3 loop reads CSVGTGTGAEKLFF. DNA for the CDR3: TGCAGCGTTGGGACCGGGACAGGGGCTGAAAAACTGTTTTTT.